This T cell receptor (beta chain) derives from a study of shared clonotypes between healthy human individuals. Here immunoSEQ multiplex PCR was the method, and the copy in TCRdb shows in-frame clones only, minus some. The data hold about 380,000 clones, with 96% observed a single time. A word on this clone: What it binds is not known.

The CDR3 totals 14 residues. Germline CDR1 SNHLY, CDR2 FYNNEI. Trimming cost V 4 bases and J 6 bases; bases outside gene matches: 4. Study outcomes and limitations: The study generally estimated greater richness for naive than memory subsets. Against clonotypes common to all four donors, non-shared ones had lower generation probabilities.

The sequence derives from a man under 40 in good health. V usage is TRBV2 and J usage is TRBJ2-3, with TRBD2 matching over 10 bases. Sequenced sample: memory CD8+ T cells sorted from blood. Subset of the sample: CD45RO+ cells pooled with CCR7-negative TemRA cells. In DNA, the CDR3 is TGTGCCAGCAGTGGGTATAGCGGGAGGGATACGCAGTATTTT. It is translated as CASSGYSGRDTQYF.